This T cell receptor beta chain was sequenced during a study of T cell changes during pregnancy in multiple sclerosis. The protocol was immunoSEQ multiplex PCR, while the TCRdb copy is restricted to in-frame clones and leaves out a portion. The sample has tens of thousands of clones, roughly 92% seen once. Germline lookup yields CDR1 LGHNA and CDR2 YSLEER. V was clipped by 2 bases and J by 2 bases; unmatched bases: 8. The length of the CDR3 is 17 residues. The sample consisted of peripheral blood, taken in the first trimester of pregnancy. The sequence was collected from a female donor with multiple sclerosis, enrolled in a pregnancy study. The chain carries TRBV4-3 and TRBJ2-1, with 8 bases identical to TRBD2. DNA of the CDR3: TGCGCCAGCAGCCAAAGTAGCGGGGACCTAACCTACAATGAGCAGTTCTTC. Translating it yields CASSQSSGDLTYNEQFF.